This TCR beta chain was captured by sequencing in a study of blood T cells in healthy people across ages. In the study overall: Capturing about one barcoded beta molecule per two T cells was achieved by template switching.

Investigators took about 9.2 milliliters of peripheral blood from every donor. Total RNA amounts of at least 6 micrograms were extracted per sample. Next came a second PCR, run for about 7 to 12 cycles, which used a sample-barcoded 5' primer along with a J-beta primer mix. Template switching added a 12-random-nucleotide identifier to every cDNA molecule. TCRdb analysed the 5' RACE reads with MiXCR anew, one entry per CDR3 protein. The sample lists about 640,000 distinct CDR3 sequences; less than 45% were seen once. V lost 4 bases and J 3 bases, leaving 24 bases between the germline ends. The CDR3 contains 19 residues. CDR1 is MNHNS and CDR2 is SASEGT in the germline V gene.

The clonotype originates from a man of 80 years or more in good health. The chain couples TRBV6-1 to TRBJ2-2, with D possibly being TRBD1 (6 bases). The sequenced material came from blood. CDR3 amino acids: CASSAYFRHRALDTGELFF. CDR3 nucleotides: TGTGCCAGCAGTGCCTATTTTCGACACAGGGCGTTGGACACCGGGGAGCTGTTTTTT.